This T cell receptor gamma chain was sequenced in a study of gammadelta T cells in human blood. Study-wide points: Right after birth, innate γδ T cells reportedly expanded polyclonally after microbial exposure.

On this clone: The antigen is not known. A far more abundant clone sits one base away, making this likely a read error.

The CDR3 sequence is 11 residues long. V trimming: 6 bases; J trimming: 4 bases; junction bases outside the gene matches: 3. CDR1 is VENAVY and CDR2 is YDSYNSRV in the germline V gene. TCRdb reapplied CATT to the RT-PCR reads. The sample includes 100 to 150 gamma-chain clones, 30% to 40% of them seen just once. Sequenced material: Vgamma9Vdelta2 gamma-delta T cells from cord blood. The chain employs TRGV8 and TRGJ1 or TRGJ2. The sequence was obtained from a newborn. The CDR3 DNA follows: TGTGCCACCTGGTACTATTATAAGAAACTCTTT. It is translated as CATWYYYKKLF.